This T cell receptor (beta chain) was identified in a study of metastatic and nonmetastatic thyroid tumors. Turning to the study itself: Repertoires of blood and of tissue (tumor or nodule) from malignant and benign thyroid patients were compared. Whole-study results and caveats: Malignant thyroid tumors reportedly exceeded benign nodules significantly in TCR beta diversity, with the difference appearing in blood and tumor.

This clone was detected ten times or more. Its cognate antigen is unknown. Patients had received no treatment of any kind before thyroid surgery. Per the original methods: To classify distant metastasis in papillary thyroid cancer, a model was built from CDR3 differences across clinicopathological groups. TCRdb reprocessed the PCR reads using MiXCR. These V and J calls are TCRdb output, not the study's own analysis. The data contain 75,000 to 95,000 clones, roughly 13% of them singletons. This CDR3 is 15 amino acids long. V lost 3 bases, J lost 2 bases, and 15 bases lay in between. CDR1 is DFQATT and CDR2 is SNEGSKA in the germline V gene (reference sequence).

The specimen sequenced was blood. This chain uses TRBV20-1 with TRBJ2-3; D ambiguous. This sequence was found in a female donor with papillary thyroid cancer or a benign thyroid nodule (not recorded which). Some clones in this sample may be carry-over from other donors' samples. The CDR3 nucleotides are TGCAGTGCTAGCCCTCCGGAAACGTTCACAGATACGCAGTATTTT. As protein: CSASPPETFTDTQYF.